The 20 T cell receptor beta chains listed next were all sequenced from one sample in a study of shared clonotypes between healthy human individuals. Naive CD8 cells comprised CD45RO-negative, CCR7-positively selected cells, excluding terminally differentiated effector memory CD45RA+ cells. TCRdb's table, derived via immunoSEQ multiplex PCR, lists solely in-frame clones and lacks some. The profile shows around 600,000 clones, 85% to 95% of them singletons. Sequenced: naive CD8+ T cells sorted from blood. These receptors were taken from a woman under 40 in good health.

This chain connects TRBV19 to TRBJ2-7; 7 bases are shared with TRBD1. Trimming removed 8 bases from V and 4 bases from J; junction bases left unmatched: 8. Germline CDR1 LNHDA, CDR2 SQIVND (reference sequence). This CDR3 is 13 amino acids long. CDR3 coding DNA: TGTGCCAGTTCAACAGGGGTGGAGTACGAGCAGTACTTC. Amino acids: CASSTGVEYEQYF.

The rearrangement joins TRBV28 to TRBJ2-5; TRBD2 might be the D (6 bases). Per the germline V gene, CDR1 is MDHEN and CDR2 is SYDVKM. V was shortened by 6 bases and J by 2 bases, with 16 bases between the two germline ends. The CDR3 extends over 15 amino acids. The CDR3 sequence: CASRYGPSAQETQYF. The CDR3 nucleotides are TGTGCCAGCAGATACGGCCCTAGCGCTCAAGAGACCCAGTACTTC.

The CDR3 region is CASSPTSGSGYNEQFF. CDR3 nucleotide sequence: TGTGCCAGCAGTCCGACTAGCGGGAGTGGGTACAATGAGCAGTTCTTC. The rearrangement uses TRBV27 and TRBJ2-1, with 12 bases aligning to TRBD2. V gave up 5 bases and J gave up 4 bases; unmatched junction bases: 6. The CDR3 spans 16 residues. Per the germline V gene, CDR1 is MNHEY and CDR2 is SMNVEV (reference sequence).

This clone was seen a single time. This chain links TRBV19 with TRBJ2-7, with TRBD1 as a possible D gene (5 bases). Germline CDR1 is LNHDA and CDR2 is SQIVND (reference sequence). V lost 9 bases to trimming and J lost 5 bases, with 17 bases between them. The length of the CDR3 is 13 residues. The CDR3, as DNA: TGTGCCAGCACACCCTCAATAGGGGACGAGCAGTACTTC. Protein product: CASTPSIGDEQYF.

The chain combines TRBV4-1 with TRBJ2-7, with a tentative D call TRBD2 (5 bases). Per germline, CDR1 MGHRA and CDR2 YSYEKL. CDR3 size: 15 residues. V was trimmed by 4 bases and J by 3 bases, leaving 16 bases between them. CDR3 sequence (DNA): TGCGCCAGCAGCCTCGGACTTTCAGAAGGCTACGAGCAGTACTTC. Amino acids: CASSLGLSEGYEQYF.

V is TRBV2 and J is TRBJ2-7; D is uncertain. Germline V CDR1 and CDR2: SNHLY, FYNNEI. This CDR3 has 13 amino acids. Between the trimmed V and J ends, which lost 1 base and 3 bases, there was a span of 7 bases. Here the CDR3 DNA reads TGTGCCAGCAGTGAAGGCTACAACTACGAGCAGTACTTC. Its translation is CASSEGYNYEQYF.

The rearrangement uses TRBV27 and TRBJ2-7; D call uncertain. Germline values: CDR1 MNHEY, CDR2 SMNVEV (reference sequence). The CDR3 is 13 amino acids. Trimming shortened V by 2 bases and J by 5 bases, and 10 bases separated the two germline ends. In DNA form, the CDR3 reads TGTGCCAGCAGTTTAGGGCCCGCGGACGAGCAGTACTTC. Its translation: CASSLGPADEQYF.

As DNA, the CDR3 is TGCGCCAGCAGCACGGGACTAGCGGGGAGCTCCTACGAGCAGTACTTC. This sequence encodes CASSTGLAGSSYEQYF. This chain links TRBV5-1 with TRBJ2-7; 13 bases fit TRBD2. Germline V gene sequence: CDR1 SGHRS, CDR2 YFSETQ. Germline trimming cut 4 bases from V and 0 bases from J; bases unmatched to any gene: 4. The CDR3 length is 16 residues.

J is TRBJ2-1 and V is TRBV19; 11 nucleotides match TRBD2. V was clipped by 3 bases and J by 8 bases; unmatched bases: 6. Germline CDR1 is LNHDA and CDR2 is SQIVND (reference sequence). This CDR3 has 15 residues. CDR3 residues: CASSMPGLADYEQFF. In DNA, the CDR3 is TGTGCCAGTAGTATGCCGGGACTAGCGGACTATGAGCAGTTCTTC.

For the CDR3, the DNA is TGTGCCAGTAGTAGACAGCTGGAGGCTTATAGCAATCAGCCCCAGCATTTT. Amino acids: CASSRQLEAYSNQPQHF. The rearrangement links TRBV19 to TRBJ1-5; TRBD1 might be the D (5 bases). V gave up 4 bases and J gave up 0 bases, with 16 bases separating them. CDR1 is LNHDA and CDR2 is SQIVND in the germline V gene (reference sequence). This CDR3 contains 17 residues.

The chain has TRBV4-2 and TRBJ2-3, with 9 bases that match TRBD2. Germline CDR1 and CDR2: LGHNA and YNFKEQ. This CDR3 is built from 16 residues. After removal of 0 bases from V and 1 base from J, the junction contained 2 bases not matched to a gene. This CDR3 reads CASSQDWTSGTDTQYF. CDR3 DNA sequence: TGTGCCAGCAGCCAAGATTGGACTAGCGGCACAGATACGCAGTATTTT.

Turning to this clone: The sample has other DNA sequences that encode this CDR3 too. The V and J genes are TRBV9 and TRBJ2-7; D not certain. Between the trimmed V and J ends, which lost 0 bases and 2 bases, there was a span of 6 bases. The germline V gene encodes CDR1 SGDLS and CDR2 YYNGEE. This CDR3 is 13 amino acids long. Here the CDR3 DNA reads TGTGCCAGCAGCGTAGGGTCGACCTACGAGCAGTACTTC. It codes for CASSVGSTYEQYF.

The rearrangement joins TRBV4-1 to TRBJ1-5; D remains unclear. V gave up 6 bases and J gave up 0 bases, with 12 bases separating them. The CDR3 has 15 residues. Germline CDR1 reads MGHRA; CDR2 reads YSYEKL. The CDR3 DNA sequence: TGCGCCAGCAGTCCGATGAGCGATAGCAATCAGCCCCAGCATTTT. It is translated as CASSPMSDSNQPQHF.

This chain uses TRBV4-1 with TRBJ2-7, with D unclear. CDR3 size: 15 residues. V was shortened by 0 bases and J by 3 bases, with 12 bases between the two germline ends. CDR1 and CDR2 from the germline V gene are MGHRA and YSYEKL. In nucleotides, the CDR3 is TGCGCCAGCAGCCAAGAAAGGGTCAGCAGCTACGAGCAGTACTTC. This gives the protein CASSQERVSSYEQYF.

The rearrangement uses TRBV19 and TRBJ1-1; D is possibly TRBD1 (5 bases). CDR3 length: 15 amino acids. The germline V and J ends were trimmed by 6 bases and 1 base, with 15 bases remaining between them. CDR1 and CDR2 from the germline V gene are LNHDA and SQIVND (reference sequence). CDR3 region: CASRVYGHSNTEAFF. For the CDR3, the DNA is TGTGCCAGTAGGGTCTATGGACACTCGAACACTGAAGCTTTCTTT.

The CDR3 DNA reads TGTGCCAGTAGTATAGGTCGGGGGGGTTACAATGAGCAGTTCTTC. Translating it yields CASSIGRGGYNEQFF. The chain employs TRBV19 and TRBJ2-1; 8 positions agree with TRBD2. Germline V CDR1 and CDR2: LNHDA, SQIVND (reference sequence). Losses at the gene ends were 1 base for V and 4 bases for J; bases not matched to a gene: 3. The CDR3 is made up of 15 amino acids.

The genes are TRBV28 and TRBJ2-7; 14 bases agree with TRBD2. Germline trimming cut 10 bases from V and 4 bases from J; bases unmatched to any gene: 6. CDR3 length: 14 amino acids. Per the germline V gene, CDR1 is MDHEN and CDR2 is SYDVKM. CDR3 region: CATLGTSGRYEQYF. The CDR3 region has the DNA TGTGCCACCTTAGGGACTAGCGGGAGATACGAGCAGTACTTC.

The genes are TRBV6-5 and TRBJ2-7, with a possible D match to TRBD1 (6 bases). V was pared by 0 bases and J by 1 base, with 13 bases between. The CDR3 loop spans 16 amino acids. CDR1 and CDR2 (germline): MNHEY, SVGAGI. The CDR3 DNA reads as TGTGCCAGCAGTTACTCGATGGCAGGGGTTTCCTACGAGCAGTACTTC. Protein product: CASSYSMAGVSYEQYF.

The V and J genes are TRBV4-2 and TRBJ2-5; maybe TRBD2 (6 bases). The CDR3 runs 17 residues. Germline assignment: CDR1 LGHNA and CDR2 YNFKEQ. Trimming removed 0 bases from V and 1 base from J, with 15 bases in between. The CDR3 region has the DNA TGTGCCAGCAGCCAAGAAGAGTGGGCGGGGTCCCAAGAGACCCAGTACTTC. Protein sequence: CASSQEEWAGSQETQYF.

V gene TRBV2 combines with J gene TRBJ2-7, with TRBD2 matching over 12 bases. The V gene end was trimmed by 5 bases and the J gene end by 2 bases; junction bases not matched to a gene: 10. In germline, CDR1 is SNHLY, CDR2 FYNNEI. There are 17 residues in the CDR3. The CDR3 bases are TGTGCCAGCAGTCAGAGGACTAGCGGGACGCTTACCTACGAGCAGTACTTC. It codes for CASSQRTSGTLTYEQYF.